The rows below give T cell receptor beta chains drawn from one sample of a study of CD8 T cells in Susac syndrome. TCRdb redid the calling of the immunoSEQ multiplex PCR reads with MiXCR, one entry per CDR3 protein. The repertoire holds about 100,000 distinct CDR3 sequences, with 95% as singletons. The sequencing sample was made of CD8+ T cells from PBMCs. The receptors were gathered from a human donor with Susac syndrome. Each CDR3 is given with its conserved first and last residue. Fields, in order: V gene, clone size, J gene, D gene, CDR3 DNA, CDR3 protein. D genes are given only for firm matches. Rows give clone size only sometimes, using once, few, many, or a class for an expanded clone.

V: TRBV25-1; size: NA; J: TRBJ2-5; D: TRBD1; DNA: TGTGCCAGCAGTGAGGACAGGGGGCGAGAGACCCAGTACTTC; CDR3: CASSEDRGRETQYF
V: TRBV6-2/TRBV6-3; size: NA; J: TRBJ2-7; D: TRBD1; DNA: TGTGCCAGCCGCCCCCTAGACAGGGCCTACGAGCAGTACTTC; CDR3: CASRPLDRAYEQYF
V: TRBV20-1; size: NA; J: TRBJ1-5; D: NA; DNA: TGCAGTGCTAGAGTGGGGGGAAGCAATCAGCCCCAGCATTTT; CDR3: CSARVGGSNQPQHF
V: TRBV2; size: NA; J: TRBJ2-5; D: NA; DNA: TGTGCCAGCAGTCTTCAGCCTTGGGAGACCCAGTACTTC; CDR3: CASSLQPWETQYF
V: TRBV4-1; size: NA; J: TRBJ2-2; D: NA; DNA: TGCGCCAGCGAGGCAGGGAAGACCGGGGAGCTGTTTTTT; CDR3: CASEAGKTGELFF
V: TRBV5-1; size: NA; J: TRBJ2-5; D: NA; DNA: TGCGCCAGCAGCCAGGATGAGGAACAGACCCAGTACTTC; CDR3: CASSQDEEQTQYF
V: TRBV27; size: NA; J: TRBJ2-1; D: NA; DNA: TGTGCCAGCAGTTTTGGTGACAATGAGCAGTTCTTC; CDR3: CASSFGDNEQFF
V: TRBV5-5; size: NA; J: TRBJ2-7; D: NA; DNA: TGTGCCAGCAGCGGTGAGGTAACCTACGAGCAGTACTTC; CDR3: CASSGEVTYEQYF
V: TRBV10-3; size: NA; J: TRBJ2-7; D: NA; DNA: TGTGCCACCCAGGATTACGAGCAGTACTTC; CDR3: CATQDYEQYF
V: TRBV28; size: NA; J: TRBJ2-7; D: NA; DNA: TGTGCCAGCAGCCATCCAAACTACGAGCAGTACTTC; CDR3: CASSHPNYEQYF
V: TRBV5-6; size: NA; J: TRBJ2-7; D: NA; DNA: TGTGCCAGCAGCTTGTACTCAGGGCACGAGCAGTACTTC; CDR3: CASSLYSGHEQYF
V: TRBV15; size: NA; J: TRBJ2-7; D: TRBD2; DNA: TGTGCCACCAGCAGAGAGGCGGGAGCGACGGTTGACGAGCAGTACTTC; CDR3: CATSREAGATVDEQYF
V: TRBV21-1; size: NA; J: TRBJ2-6; D: NA; DNA: TGTGCCAGCAGCAATTATGTAGCTGGGGCCAACGTCCTGACTTTC; CDR3: CASSNYVAGANVLTF
V: TRBV7-7; size: NA; J: TRBJ2-3; D: TRBD2; DNA: TGTGCTAGCAGCGATAGCCTAGCGGGAGGGCCTCAGGCGCAGTATTTT; CDR3: CASSDSLAGGPQAQYF
V: TRBV2; size: NA; J: TRBJ2-1; D: TRBD2; DNA: TGTGCCAGCAGTCACCTAGCGGGAGAAGGGATTGAGCAGTTCTTC; CDR3: CASSHLAGEGIEQFF
V: TRBV3-1; size: NA; J: TRBJ2-7; D: TRBD2; DNA: TGTGCCAGCAGCCACCCCAGCGGGGGCTCCTACGAGCAGTACTTC; CDR3: CASSHPSGGSYEQYF
V: TRBV20-1; size: NA; J: TRBJ2-7; D: TRBD2; DNA: TGCAGTGCTAGCGGGGGGGCCTCTGGGGAGCAGTACTTC; CDR3: CSASGGASGEQYF
V: TRBV10-3; size: once; J: TRBJ2-7; D: NA; DNA: TGTGCCATCAGTGACGGGCAGAAGCAGTACTTC; CDR3: CAISDGQKQYF
V: TRBV6-2/TRBV6-3; size: NA; J: TRBJ2-3; D: TRBD2; DNA: TGTGCCAGCAGTACCGAGAGGACTAGCGGTTTCGCAGATACGCAGTATTTT; CDR3: CASSTERTSGFADTQYF
V: TRBV20-1; size: NA; J: TRBJ1-2; D: NA; DNA: TGCAGTGCTAGAGATTATGGGGCGAACTATGGCTACACCTTC; CDR3: CSARDYGANYGYTF
V: TRBV9; size: NA; J: TRBJ2-6; D: NA; DNA: TGTGCCAGCAGTACATCTGGGGCCAACGTCCTGACTTTC; CDR3: CASSTSGANVLTF
V: TRBV29-1; size: NA; J: TRBJ1-1; D: NA; DNA: TGCAGCGTTGAAGTCGGAGACATTTGGAACACTGAAGCTTTCTTT; CDR3: CSVEVGDIWNTEAFF
V: TRBV5-1; size: NA; J: TRBJ1-1; D: NA; DNA: TGCGCCAGCAGCTGGACGGGGGAGACTGAAGCTTTCTTT; CDR3: CASSWTGETEAFF
V: TRBV6-5; size: NA; J: TRBJ2-3; D: NA; DNA: TGTGCCAGCAGTTACGGGGGGCCAGATACGCAGTATTTT; CDR3: CASSYGGPDTQYF
V: TRBV9; size: NA; J: TRBJ2-2; D: TRBD2; DNA: TGTGCCAGCAGCGACCGGACTAGAGGCACCGGGGAGCTGTTTTTT; CDR3: CASSDRTRGTGELFF
V: TRBV3-1; size: NA; J: TRBJ2-5; D: NA; DNA: TGTGCCACCAACGGAGGGGGAGAGACCCAGTACTTC; CDR3: CATNGGGETQYF